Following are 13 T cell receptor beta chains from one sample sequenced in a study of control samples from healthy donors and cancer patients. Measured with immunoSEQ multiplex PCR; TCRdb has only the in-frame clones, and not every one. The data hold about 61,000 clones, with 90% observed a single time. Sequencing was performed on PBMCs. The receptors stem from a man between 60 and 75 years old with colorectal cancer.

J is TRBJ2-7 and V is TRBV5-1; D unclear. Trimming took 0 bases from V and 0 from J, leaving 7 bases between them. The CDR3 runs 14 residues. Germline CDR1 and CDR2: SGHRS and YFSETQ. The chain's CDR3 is CASSLVTSSYEQYF. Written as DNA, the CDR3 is TGCGCCAGCAGCTTGGTCACCAGCTCCTACGAGCAGTACTTC.

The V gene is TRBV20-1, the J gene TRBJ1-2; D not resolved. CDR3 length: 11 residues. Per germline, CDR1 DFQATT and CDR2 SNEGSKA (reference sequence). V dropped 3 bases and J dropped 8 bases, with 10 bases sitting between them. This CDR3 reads CSARTGYGYTF. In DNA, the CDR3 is TGCAGTGCTAGGACTGGGTACGGCTACACCTTC.

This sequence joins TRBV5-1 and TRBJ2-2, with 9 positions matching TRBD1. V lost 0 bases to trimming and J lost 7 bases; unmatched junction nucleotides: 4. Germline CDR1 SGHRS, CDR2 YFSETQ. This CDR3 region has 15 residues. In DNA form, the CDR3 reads TGCGCCAGCAGCTTGGGGGACAGGGCGGACGGGGAGCTGTTTTTT. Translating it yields CASSLGDRADGELFF. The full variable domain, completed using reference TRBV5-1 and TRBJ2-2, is KAGVTQTPRYLIKTRGQQVTLSCSPISGHRSVSWYQQTPGQGLQFLFEYFSETQRNKGNFPGRFSGRQFSNSRSEMNVSTLELGDSALYLCASSLGDRADGELFFGEGSRLTVL.

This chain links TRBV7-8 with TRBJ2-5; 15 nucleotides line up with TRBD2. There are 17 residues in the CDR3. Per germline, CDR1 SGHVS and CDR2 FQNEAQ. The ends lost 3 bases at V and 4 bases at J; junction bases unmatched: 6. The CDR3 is CASSLSGTSGGRETQYF. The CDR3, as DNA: TGTGCCAGCAGCTTGTCCGGGACTAGCGGGGGGAGAGAGACCCAGTACTTC.

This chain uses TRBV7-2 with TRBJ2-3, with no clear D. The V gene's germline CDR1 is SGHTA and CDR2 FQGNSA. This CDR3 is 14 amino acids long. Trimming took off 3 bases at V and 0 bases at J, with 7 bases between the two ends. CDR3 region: CASSLYVSTDTQYF. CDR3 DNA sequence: TGTGCCAGCAGCTTGTACGTTAGCACAGATACGCAGTATTTT.

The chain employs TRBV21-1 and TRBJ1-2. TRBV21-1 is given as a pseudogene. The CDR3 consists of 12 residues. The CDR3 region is CASSKVSQGGAF. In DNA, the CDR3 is TGTGCCAGCAGCAAAGTTAGTCAGGGAGGCGCCTTC.

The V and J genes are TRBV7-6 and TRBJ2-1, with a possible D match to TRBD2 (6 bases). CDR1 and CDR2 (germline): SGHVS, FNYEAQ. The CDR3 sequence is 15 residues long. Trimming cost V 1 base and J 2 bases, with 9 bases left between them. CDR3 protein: CASSLVSGAYNEQFF. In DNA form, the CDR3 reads TGTGCCAGCAGCTTAGTTAGCGGCGCCTACAATGAGCAGTTCTTC.

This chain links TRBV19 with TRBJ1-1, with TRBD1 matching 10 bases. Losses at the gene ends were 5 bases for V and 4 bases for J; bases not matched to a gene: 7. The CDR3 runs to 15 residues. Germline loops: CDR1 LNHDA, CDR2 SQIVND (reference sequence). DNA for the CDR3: TGTGCCAGTAGTGCTCGACAGGGGGCGGGCACTGAAGCTTTCTTT. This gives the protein CASSARQGAGTEAFF.

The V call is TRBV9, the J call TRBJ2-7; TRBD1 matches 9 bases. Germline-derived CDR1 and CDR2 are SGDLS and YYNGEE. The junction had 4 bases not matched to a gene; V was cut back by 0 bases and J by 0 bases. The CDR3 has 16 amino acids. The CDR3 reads CASSVGQGDLSYEQYF. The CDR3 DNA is TGTGCCAGCAGCGTAGGACAGGGGGACCTCTCCTACGAGCAGTACTTC.

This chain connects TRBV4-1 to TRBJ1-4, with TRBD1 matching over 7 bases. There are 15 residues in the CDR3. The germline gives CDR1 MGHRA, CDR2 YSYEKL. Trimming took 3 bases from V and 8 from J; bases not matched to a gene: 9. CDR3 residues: CASSHGGDSSEKLFF. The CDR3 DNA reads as TGCGCCAGCAGCCATGGGGGGGACAGTTCCGAAAAACTGTTTTTT.

The CDR3, as DNA: TGCGCCGTGGGGACAGGGCGCTACAATGAGCAGTTCTTC. Amino acids: CAVGTGRYNEQFF. This chain uses TRBV5-1 with TRBJ2-1; TRBD1 agrees at 9 bases. The CDR3 sequence is 13 residues long. The junction had 5 bases not matched to a gene; V was cut back by 10 bases and J by 3 bases. Germline CDR1 reads SGHRS; CDR2 reads YFSETQ.

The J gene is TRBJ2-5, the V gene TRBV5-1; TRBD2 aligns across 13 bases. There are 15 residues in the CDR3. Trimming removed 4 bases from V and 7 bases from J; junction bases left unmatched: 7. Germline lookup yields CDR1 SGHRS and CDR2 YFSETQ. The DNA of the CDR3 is TGCGCCAGCAGCGCAGGACTAGCGGGGGTTGTGACCCAGTACTTC. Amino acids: CASSAGLAGVVTQYF.

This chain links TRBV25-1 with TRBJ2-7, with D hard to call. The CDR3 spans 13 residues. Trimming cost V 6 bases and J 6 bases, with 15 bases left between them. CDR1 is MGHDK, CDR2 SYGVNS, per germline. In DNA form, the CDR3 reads TGTGCCAGCAGCCCCCGGTCTGCCAGCGAGCAGTACTTC. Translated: CASSPRSASEQYF.